The text below deals with one T cell receptor (beta chain). Its target is unknown. A junction boundary mismatches the germline segment, possibly from a read error. Authors' methods: The study's classifier, a distant-metastasis tool for papillary thyroid cancer, was built using CDR3 differences across clinicopathological groups. TCRdb re-clonotyped the PCR reads through MiXCR. These V and J calls originate from TCRdb's pipeline instead of the authors' own analysis. The sample lists around 15,000 clones, approximately 20% occurring once. This entry comes from a study of metastatic and nonmetastatic thyroid tumors. Study summary: Repertoires were compared across blood and tumor or nodule tissue from malignant and benign thyroid patients. Findings of the study overall: For both blood and tumor, malignant thyroid tumors reportedly showed significantly higher TCR beta diversity than benign nodules did.

The V gene's germline CDR1 is SGHAT and CDR2 FQNNGV. The CDR3 consists of 19 residues. Thyroid surgery was performed in patients who had received no treatment beforehand. The sequence derives from a female donor with papillary thyroid cancer or a benign thyroid nodule (not recorded which). Some clones in this sample may be carry-over from other donors' samples. The sequenced material came from adjacent normal tissue. The V gene is TRBV11-2, the J gene TRBJ2-6; 8 bases map to TRBD1. This CDR3 is CASSPRTGTLRSVANVLTF. The CDR3 nucleotides read TGTGCCAGCAGCCCGCGGACAGGGACGCTAAGGTCTGTGGCCAACGTCCTGACTTTC.